This TCR beta chain was observed in a study of blood T cells in healthy people across ages. Study-wide results and limits: Possibly, changes in expanded clonotypes were confounded because donor CMV status was unknown.

On this clonotype: The antigen is undetermined.

PCR was performed a second time for about 7 to 12 cycles using a sample-barcoded 5' primer and a J-beta primer mix. Sequencing recovered at least 2.5 million CDR3-containing paired-end reads from each sample. TCRdb independently ran MiXCR on the 5' RACE reads; one entry per CDR3 protein. The data show approximately 2,000,000 distinct CDR3 sequences, 35% to 50% seen once. The CDR3 sequence is 13 residues long. Germline values: CDR1 DFQATT, CDR2 SNEGSKA (reference sequence). V gave up 2 bases and J gave up 5 bases; unmatched junction bases: 5. The chain combines TRBV20-1 with TRBJ1-1; 7 bases are a match to TRBD1. Specimen: blood. The sequence was collected from a human donor in good health. CDR3 nucleotide sequence: TGCAGTGCTAGACCTACAGGGGTTACTGAAGCTTTCTTT. Amino acids: CSARPTGVTEAFF.